Presented here are 25 T cell receptor beta chains from one specimen sequenced in a study of blood T cell repertoires in COVID-19. Assay used: immunoSEQ multiplex PCR; TCRdb lists only in-frame clones, some missing. The sample holds about 54,000 clones, 75% to 95% seen once. Sequenced input: peripheral blood. These receptors all stem from a middle-aged woman with active COVID-19.

The V gene is TRBV19, the J gene TRBJ1-1; 8 nucleotides align to TRBD1. This CDR3 contains 15 residues. Looked up from germline, CDR1 is LNHDA and CDR2 is SQIVND (reference sequence). V gave up 7 bases and J gave up 1 base; unmatched junction bases: 8. The CDR3 DNA follows: TGTGCCAGTACCACGACAGGGGCTGGGAACACTGAAGCTTTCTTT. Its protein product is CASTTTGAGNTEAFF.

This chain connects TRBV18 to TRBJ1-1, with 7 bases lining up with TRBD1. Unmatched junction bases numbered 4, after V lost 0 bases and J lost 3 bases. This CDR3 contains 15 residues. Germline V gene sequence: CDR1 KGHSH, CDR2 LQKENI. The CDR3 reads CASSPPTGKYTEAFF. The CDR3 coding sequence is TGTGCCAGCTCACCACCGACAGGGAAGTACACTGAAGCTTTCTTT.

The rearrangement uses TRBV2 and TRBJ2-5, with 8 bases aligning to TRBD2. J was trimmed by 4 bases and V by 8 bases; bases with no gene match: 6. This CDR3 comprises 13 residues. Germline V gene data show CDR1 as SNHLY and CDR2 as FYNNEI. Here the CDR3 reads CASSGTRRETQYF. The CDR3 nucleotides are TGTGCCAGCTCCGGGACTAGGAGAGAGACCCAGTACTTC.

V and J are TRBV27 and TRBJ2-5; maybe TRBD1 (5 bases). The CDR3 covers 13 residues. The germline V gene has CDR1 MNHEY and CDR2 SMNVEV (reference sequence). V lost 6 bases, J lost 0 bases, and 8 bases lay in between. CDR3: CASSRQNQETQYF. CDR3 sequence (DNA): TGTGCCAGCAGCCGACAGAACCAAGAGACCCAGTACTTC.

Only one count was recorded for this clone. V is TRBV10-3 and J is TRBJ1-4; D is possibly TRBD1 (6 bases). CDR3 length: 12 amino acids. Germline assignment: CDR1 ENHRY and CDR2 SYGVKD. Trimming stripped 1 base from V and 10 bases from J, with 7 bases between. CDR3: CAISELTGKLFF. In nucleotides, the CDR3 is TGTGCCATCAGTGAGTTGACAGGAAAACTGTTTTTT.

The J gene is TRBJ2-3, the V gene TRBV7-3, with a weak D call TRBD2 (6 bases). Germline loops: CDR1 SGHTA, CDR2 FQGTGA. The CDR3 consists of 16 residues. V lost 5 bases and J 1 base, leaving 16 bases between the germline ends. The CDR3 bases are TGTGCCAGCAGCCGCGTTGTGCGGGGTGGCACAGATACGCAGTATTTT. Translating gives CASSRVVRGGTDTQYF. The full variable domain, completed using reference TRBV7-3 and TRBJ2-3, is GAGVSQTPSNKVTEKGKYVELRCDPISGHTALYWYRQSLGQGPEFLIYFQGTGAADDSGLPNDRFFAVRPEGSVSTLKIQRTERGDSAVYLCASSRVVRGGTDTQYFGPGTRLTVL.

This clone was seen once. The chain couples TRBV5-1 to TRBJ2-1, with TRBD1 matching 7 bases. CDR1 and CDR2 (germline): SGHRS, YFSETQ. Germline trimming cut 4 bases from V and 1 base from J; bases unmatched to any gene: 5. The CDR3 spans 15 residues. In DNA, the CDR3 is TGCGCCAGCAGCCGCGACAGGGCTTCCTACAATGAGCAGTTCTTC. Its protein product is CASSRDRASYNEQFF.

The V gene is TRBV7-2, the J gene TRBJ2-1, with 7 bases fitting TRBD2. Germline V gene data show CDR1 as SGHTA and CDR2 as FQGNSA. V shed 4 bases, J shed 8 bases, and the junction held 8 bases outside the gene matches. The CDR3 spans 14 residues. CDR3 in DNA: TGTGCCAGCAGCTATATAGGGAGGGTTGATGAGCAGTTCTTC. Translating it yields CASSYIGRVDEQFF.

The CDR3 here is CASSSGTGTYNEQFF. The CDR3 coding sequence is TGTGCCAGCAGCTCCGGGACAGGGACCTACAATGAGCAGTTCTTC. V is TRBV7-9 and J is TRBJ2-1; TRBD1 agrees at 9 bases. The length of the CDR3 is 15 residues. V lost 4 bases, J lost 2 bases, and 3 bases stayed unmatched. Germline assignment: CDR1 SEHNR and CDR2 FQNEAQ (reference sequence).

The chain combines TRBV5-5 with TRBJ2-1, with 11 nucleotides matching TRBD2. The CDR3 runs to 16 residues. The junction had 10 bases not matched to a gene; V was cut back by 4 bases and J by 7 bases. Germline V gene sequence: CDR1 SGHKS, CDR2 YYEKEE (reference sequence). CDR3 DNA sequence: TGTGCCAGCAGCCCCGTAGCGGGGGGGTCTAGGAATGAGCAGTTCTTC. Translation: CASSPVAGGSRNEQFF.

This chain uses TRBV19 with TRBJ2-1; the D gene is possibly TRBD2 (5 bases). V lost 3 bases to trimming and J lost 3 bases, with 21 bases between them. There are 18 residues in the CDR3. Germline V CDR1 and CDR2: LNHDA, SQIVND (reference sequence). The CDR3, as DNA: TGTGCCAGTAGTATTGGTTTCCCAGGACTCTCTTTCTACAATGAGCAGTTCTTC. This codes for CASSIGFPGLSFYNEQFF.

This clone was observed a single time. The chain recombines TRBV5-4 with TRBJ2-2, with D tentatively TRBD1 (6 bases). The CDR3 is 14 residues long. Germline CDR1 SGHNT, CDR2 YYREEE (reference sequence). The ends were cut back, 5 bases at V and 6 bases at J, with 14 bases in the middle. The CDR3, as DNA: TGTGCCAGCAGGCCCACAAAGGGGGCCGGGGAGCTGTTTTTT. It yields the protein CASRPTKGAGELFF.

The V call is TRBV10-1, the J call TRBJ2-1, with D possibly being TRBD2 (6 bases). Germline lookup yields CDR1 WNHNN and CDR2 SYGVQD (reference sequence). This CDR3 contains 15 residues. The V gene lost 0 bases and the J gene lost 7 bases, with 13 bases spanning the gap. CDR3 in DNA: TGCGCCAGCAGTGAGTCGGGACGGGGGATGAATGAGCAGTTCTTC. Translating gives CASSESGRGMNEQFF.

The chain employs TRBV19 and TRBJ1-1; no clear D gene. CDR3 length: 12 residues. CDR1 and CDR2 from the germline V gene are LNHDA and SQIVND (reference sequence). V lost 1 base, J lost 8 bases, and 8 bases lay in between. CDR3 bases: TGTGCCAGTAGTATAGTGAGCAGGGAAGCTTTCTTT. Translating gives CASSIVSREAFF.

This sequence joins TRBV7-8 and TRBJ1-3; 7 bases map to TRBD1. V shed 4 bases, J shed 1 base, and the junction held 4 bases outside the gene matches. The CDR3 length is 15 residues. Germline V gives CDR1 SGHVS, CDR2 FQNEAQ. In nucleotides, the CDR3 is TGTGCCAGCAGCTCCAGGGGGTCATCTGGAAACACCATATATTTT. Its translation: CASSSRGSSGNTIYF.

The chain recombines TRBV2 with TRBJ1-5; D uncertain. Between the trimmed V and J ends, which lost 1 base and 9 bases, there was a span of 13 bases. This CDR3 region has 14 residues. Germline CDR1 reads SNHLY; CDR2 reads FYNNEI. CDR3: CASSEGQKERPQHF. The CDR3 DNA sequence: TGTGCCAGCAGTGAAGGGCAGAAGGAGCGGCCCCAGCATTTT.

The V gene is TRBV6-5, the J gene TRBJ2-7; tentatively, D is TRBD2 (5 bases). Per the germline V gene, CDR1 is MNHEY and CDR2 is SVGAGI. This CDR3 has 14 residues. The V end lost 2 bases, the J end lost 2 bases, and 10 bases lay between the germline ends. DNA for the CDR3: TGTGCCAGCAGTTACGGGCGGGTTACCTACGAGCAGTACTTC. Translated, it gives CASSYGRVTYEQYF.

This chain connects TRBV7-3 to TRBJ2-5; 8 nucleotides agree with TRBD2. This CDR3 has 15 residues. Germline values: CDR1 SGHTA, CDR2 FQGTGA. The J segment lost 2 bases and the V segment lost 1 base, leaving 3 bases of the junction unmatched. The CDR3 reads CASSLMSSGQETQYF. The CDR3 nucleotides read TGTGCCAGCAGCTTAATGTCTAGCGGGCAAGAGACCCAGTACTTC.

The chain combines TRBV19 with TRBJ1-1; no firm D call. Germline assignment: CDR1 LNHDA and CDR2 SQIVND (reference sequence). Trimming stripped 9 bases from V and 4 bases from J, with 3 bases between. This CDR3 spans 9 amino acids. The CDR3 DNA is TGTGCCAGCGGCACTGAAGCTTTCTTT. Amino acids: CASGTEAFF.

This rearrangement joins TRBV21-1 to TRBJ1-2. TRBV21-1 is listed as a pseudogene. The CDR3 length is 16 residues. CDR3 in amino acids: CASSKDAPTDGGGYTF. For the CDR3, the DNA is TGTGCCAGCAGCAAAGACGCACCCACGGACGGCGGGGGCTACACCTTC.

The CDR3 nucleotides are TGTGCCAGCAGCTTTACAGGGGATGGCTACACCTTC. The encoded protein is CASSFTGDGYTF. The chain couples TRBV5-4 to TRBJ1-2, with 7 bases lining up with TRBD1. This CDR3 comprises 12 residues. V lost 2 bases and J lost 6; bases outside the gene matches: 1. Per the germline V gene, CDR1 is SGHNT and CDR2 is YYREEE (reference sequence).

The chain combines TRBV12-3 or TRBV12-4 with TRBJ2-3; D not certain. The ends were cut back, 6 bases at V and 1 base at J, with 5 bases in the middle. This CDR3 is built from 12 residues. The CDR3 DNA reads TGTGCCAGCAGACCGGGCACAGATACGCAGTATTTT. Translating it yields CASRPGTDTQYF.

The gene calls are TRBV2 and TRBJ1-4, with 8 bases that match TRBD1. V dropped 2 bases and J dropped 7; count of bases not matched to a gene: 6. Germline-derived CDR1 and CDR2 are SNHLY and FYNNEI. This CDR3 contains 15 residues. This CDR3 reads CASSEPAGGGEKLFF. CDR3 bases: TGTGCCAGCAGTGAACCCGCAGGGGGCGGTGAAAAACTGTTTTTT.

This chain uses TRBV2 with TRBJ2-3; the match to TRBD1 covers 7 bases. This CDR3 comprises 14 residues. The V gene end was trimmed by 4 bases and the J gene end by 6 bases; junction bases not matched to a gene: 7. Per the germline V gene, CDR1 is SNHLY and CDR2 is FYNNEI. Here the CDR3 DNA reads TGTGCCAGCAGTGGGAGACAGGGTATTGATACGCAGTATTTT. The encoded protein is CASSGRQGIDTQYF. The full variable domain, with the rest looked up from reference TRBV2 and TRBJ2-3, is EPEVTQTPSHQVTQMGQEVILRCVPISNHLYFYWYRQILGQKVEFLVSFYNNEISEKSEIFDDQFSVERPDGSNFTLKIRSTKLEDSAMYFCASSGRQGIDTQYFGPGTRLTVL.

The genes are TRBV30 and TRBJ1-2, with TRBD1 identical over 9 bases. Germline CDR1 and CDR2: GTSNPN and SVGIG (reference sequence). Trimming took 2 bases from V and 7 from J; bases not matched to a gene: 8. CDR3 size: 14 residues. This chain's CDR3 is CAWSLGVTGGGYTF. CDR3 coding DNA: TGTGCCTGGAGTTTGGGGGTGACAGGGGGTGGCTACACCTTC.